The rows below give T cell receptor beta chains drawn from one sample of a study of blood T cell repertoires in COVID-19. The table came from immunoSEQ multiplex PCR; TCRdb's copy has only in-frame clones and leaves some out. In the table there are over 200,000 clones, more than 70% of which are singletons. The specimen was peripheral blood. These receptors came from a man older than 75 with acute or convalescent COVID-19. Each CDR3 is given without its conserved first and last residue. For some rows the clone size is stated as once, few or many, or as a class when expanded; others skip it.

j_call v_call cdr3_length clone_size cdr3_aa
TRBJ1-5 TRBV28 12 few ASNRGIINQPQH
TRBJ1-5 TRBV3-1/TRBV3-2 10 . ASRTGAEPQH
TRBJ1-2 TRBV19 10 many ASSGQRYGYT
TRBJ1-1 TRBV9 16 . ASSVDPTPTGDDTEAF
TRBJ1-1 TRBV19 9 . ASQMNTEAF
TRBJ2-5 TRBV2 14 . ASSEGIREIQETQY
TRBJ2-1 TRBV6-5 14 . ASSYWGGRGYNEQF
TRBJ2-4 TRBV6-1 15 . ASSEKGINLAKNIQY
TRBJ2-5 TRBV5-1 15 . ASSSKVLAGGGETQY
TRBJ2-5 TRBV3-1/TRBV3-2 11 . ASSQRGQETQY
TRBJ2-7 TRBV7-2 13 . ASSPWGQSSYEQY
TRBJ2-7 TRBV4-1 13 . ASSQESPGVSQQY
TRBJ2-1 TRBV20-1 8 . SGRKDEQF
TRBJ1-1 TRBV5-5 11 . ASSPDRDTEAF
TRBJ1-2 TRBV5-4 12 once ASSQMDRFYGYT
TRBJ2-7 TRBV10-3 11 . AISDRSSYEQY
TRBJ1-2 TRBV6-5 14 . ASSYLQYRGVHGYT
TRBJ2-1 TRBV4-2 13 . ASSPASPGGNEQF
TRBJ2-7 TRBV27 12 . ASGSSGRGHEQY
TRBJ1-3 TRBV5-1 14 . ASSSRTGPAGNTIY
TRBJ2-3 TRBV5-1 17 . ASSLGLTGTSGGTDTQY
TRBJ2-7 TRBV3-1/TRBV3-2 9 . ASSFRGEQY
TRBJ2-3 TRBV6-2/TRBV6-3 14 . AGSYVAGGWRDTQY
TRBJ2-6 TRBV9 14 . ASSVASRLGANVLT
TRBJ1-6 TRBV30 11 . AWSVGTGETLH
TRBJ1-1 TRBV12-3/TRBV12-4 11 once ASTLGGITEAF
TRBJ1-2 TRBV6-5 13 . ASSSPGQTNYGYT
TRBJ1-1 TRBV6-5 13 . ASSYSRGMNTEAF
TRBJ2-1 TRBV12-3/TRBV12-4 10 . ASSPGQGNQF
TRBJ2-5 TRBV2 12 . ASRALRDGGTQY
TRBJ1-2 TRBV28 12 . ASSGQAANYGYT
TRBJ2-2 TRBV7-2 14 . ASSSGRGRDTGELF
TRBJ2-1 TRBV10-3 15 once AISETQLAGLYNEQF
TRBJ1-4 TRBV5-4 13 . ASSLRLTGDEKLF
TRBJ1-2 TRBV5-1 11 . ASSLGTADGYT
TRBJ2-7 TRBV19 10 once ASSMVAYEQY
TRBJ1-2 TRBV12-3/TRBV12-4 11 once ASSFSGNYGYT
TRBJ2-1 TRBV20-1 11 . SAGGGPHNEQF
TRBJ2-1 TRBV2 13 . ASSVGQGPYNEQF
TRBJ2-2 TRBV5-1 13 . ASSLRGQGNGELF
TRBJ1-4 TRBV2 14 . ASSDAGTGANEKLF